This entry concerns a single TCR beta chain. No antigen is known for it. The sample originates from a study of cytomegalovirus exposure and HLA in healthy donors. Notes on the study in general: Association of a missense DCLRE1C variant with TCR beta V- and J-gene trimming was reported in a later analysis. Later work found most CMV-associated TCR beta chains apparently HLA-restricted.

Germline V lookup: CDR1 DFQATT, CDR2 SNEGSKA (reference sequence). Trimming removed 3 bases at V and 5 bases at J, with 5 bases between. CDR3 length: 11 residues. The PCR made use of 60 Vbeta and 13 Jbeta primers. Here immunoSEQ multiplex PCR was the method, and the copy in TCRdb shows in-frame clones only, minus some. This sample has some 140,000 clones; around 82% occur once, and the top ten carry around 5.2%. The TCR sequence derives from a woman in her thirties or forties in good health and CMV-seropositive. V gene TRBV20-1 combines with J gene TRBJ2-1, with D hard to call. Sequenced: PBMCs. CDR3 in amino acids: CSARRDNEQFF. The CDR3 nucleotides read TGCAGTGCTAGGCGCGACAATGAGCAGTTCTTC.